The 21 T cell receptor beta chains in this list originate from one sample, sequenced in a study of blood T cells in healthy people across ages. The second PCR ran about 6 to 11 cycles with a sample-barcoded 5' primer and J-beta primers. TCRdb independently ran MiXCR on the 5' RACE reads; one entry per CDR3 protein. The table has over 1,500,000 distinct CDR3 sequences, about 50% seen once. The sequenced material came from blood. The receptors originated from a woman aged 40 to 49 in good health.

In its sample, this clonotype was seen once. The rearrangement joins TRBV29-1 to TRBJ1-5, with D tentatively TRBD1 (5 bases). The V end was cut by 4 bases, the J end by 4 bases, with 11 bases between. The CDR3 extends over 13 amino acids. Germline V gene lookup returns CDR1 SQVTM and CDR2 ANQGSEA. CDR3 in DNA: TGCAGCGTTGGGGACGGAATAAATCAGCCCCAGCATTTT. As protein: CSVGDGINQPQHF.

The J gene is TRBJ1-2, the V gene TRBV24-1; D is unresolved. The ends were cut back, 2 bases at V and 4 bases at J, with 13 bases in the middle. Germline lookup yields CDR1 KGHDR and CDR2 SFDVKD. CDR3 size: 15 residues. In nucleotides, the CDR3 is TGTGCCACCAGTGATTCCGCCTCAGGTTTCTATGGCTACACCTTC. It is translated as CATSDSASGFYGYTF.

This clonotype was picked up a small number of times. V is TRBV9 and J is TRBJ2-1; the D is unclear. This CDR3 has 12 residues. The germline gives CDR1 SGDLS, CDR2 YYNGEE. V shed 1 base and J shed 6 bases, with 5 bases lying between them. Here the CDR3 reads CASSVSTNEQFF. DNA for the CDR3: TGTGCCAGCAGCGTAAGTACCAATGAGCAGTTCTTC.

In regard to this clonotype: Compared with germline, one end of the junction differs, possibly owing to a read error. This chain uses TRBV2 with TRBJ2-1; 9 nucleotides align to TRBD2. Germline CDR1 reads SNHLY; CDR2 reads FYNNEI. The CDR3 is 16 residues long. CDR3 in amino acids: CASRNLAGRSYNEQSF. For the CDR3, the DNA is TGTGCCAGCAGAAACCTAGCGGGGCGTTCCTACAATGAGCAGTCCTTC.

CDR3 loop: CASRGTVFGANVLTF. DNA of the CDR3: TGTGCCAGCAGGGGGACGGTCTTTGGGGCCAACGTCCTGACTTTC. The chain recombines TRBV6-5 with TRBJ2-6; D may be TRBD1 or TRBD2 (5 bases each). The V gene's germline CDR1 is MNHEY and CDR2 SVGAGI. V lost 6 bases and J 3 bases, leaving 12 bases between the germline ends. CDR3 length equals 15 residues.

The V and J genes are TRBV6-2 or TRBV6-3 and TRBJ2-1, with D perhaps matching TRBD2 (6 bases). The germline gives CDR1 MNHEY, CDR2 SVGEGT. The CDR3 is 15 amino acids. Trimming took 8 bases from V and 0 from J, leaving 14 bases between them. The CDR3 sequence is CASGAPGLSYNEQFF. In DNA, the CDR3 is TGTGCCAGCGGGGCTCCGGGACTCTCCTACAATGAGCAGTTCTTC.

This clonotype was counted between two and nine times. The V gene is TRBV20-1, the J gene TRBJ2-7; D may be TRBD1 (5 bases). CDR3 length: 14 amino acids. Trimming removed 6 bases at V and 0 bases at J, with 15 bases between. Germline CDR1 DFQATT, CDR2 SNEGSKA (reference sequence). The DNA for the CDR3 is TGCAGTGCCATCGACAGTTTAAACTCCTACGAGCAGTACTTC. Protein: CSAIDSLNSYEQYF.

The rearrangement uses TRBV6-5 and TRBJ1-5, with D possibly matching TRBD1 (5 bases). Trimming pared 5 bases from V and 2 bases from J, leaving 16 bases between. Germline CDR1 and CDR2: MNHEY and SVGAGI. There are 16 residues in the CDR3. The CDR3 sequence: CASSPLQGSGNQPQHF. Here the CDR3 DNA reads TGTGCCAGCAGTCCACTCCAGGGTTCGGGCAATCAGCCCCAGCATTTT.

The chain recombines TRBV7-2 with TRBJ1-2; D remains ambiguous. Germline CDR1 reads SGHTA; CDR2 reads FQGNSA. This CDR3 region has 10 residues. The ends were cut back, 3 bases at V and 10 bases at J, with 6 bases in the middle. In nucleotides, the CDR3 is TGTGCCAGCAGCTTTGGGGTCTACACCTTC. Translated, it gives CASSFGVYTF.

As for this clonotype: One end of the junction does not line up with germline, which may come from a read error. The gene calls are TRBV6-6 and TRBJ1-4; no clear D. This CDR3 contains 13 residues. Germline-derived CDR1 and CDR2 are MNHNY and SVGAGI (reference sequence). The DNA of the CDR3 is TGTGCCAGCACGGCGGTAAATAATGAAAAACAGTTTTTT. It translates to CASTAVNNEKQFF.

The rearrangement joins TRBV11-3 to TRBJ2-1, with D unclear. Germline V gives CDR1 SGHNT, CDR2 YENEEA. CDR3 length: 16 amino acids. V was shortened by 0 bases and J by 0 bases, with 9 bases between the two germline ends. This chain's CDR3 is CASSLDGQSSYNEQFF. DNA of the CDR3: TGTGCCAGCAGCTTAGATGGCCAGAGCTCCTACAATGAGCAGTTCTTC.

This clonotype was seen a single time. This chain links TRBV7-2 with TRBJ1-1; D not certain. This CDR3 has 13 amino acids. CDR1 is SGHTA, CDR2 FQGNSA, per germline. V lost 7 bases, J lost 2 bases, and 11 bases lay in between. The CDR3 loop reads CASTLGSNTEAFF. CDR3 nucleotide sequence: TGTGCCAGCACCTTGGGGAGTAACACTGAAGCTTTCTTT. Full variable domain (missing parts from reference TRBV7-2 and TRBJ1-1): GAGVSQSPSNKVTEKGKDVELRCDPISGHTALYWYRQSLGQGLEFLIYFQGNSAPDKSGLPSDRFSAERTGGSVSTLTIQRTQQEDSAVYLCASTLGSNTEAFFGQGTRLTVV.

The chain carries TRBV7-8 and TRBJ2-3; either TRBD1 or TRBD2 may supply D (5 bases each). V was cut by 1 base and J by 0 bases, with 11 bases left in between. CDR1 and CDR2 from the germline V gene are SGHVS and FQNEAQ. This CDR3 has 16 residues. The CDR3: CASSLGGARSTDTQYF. As DNA, the CDR3 is TGTGCCAGCAGCTTAGGAGGGGCTAGAAGCACAGATACGCAGTATTTT.

This clonotype has a handful of counts. The chain uses TRBV27 and TRBJ2-3; the D call may be TRBD1 or TRBD2 (5 bases each). The germline gives CDR1 MNHEY, CDR2 SMNVEV (reference sequence). Deletions cut 7 bases from V and 1 base from J, with 9 bases between. The CDR3 spans 13 residues. The CDR3 region has the DNA TGTGCCAGCAATTTGGGGGGCACAGATACGCAGTATTTT. Amino acid sequence: CASNLGGTDTQYF.

This clonotype was counted between two and nine times. This chain joins TRBV29-1 and TRBJ1-2; possibly TRBD1 for D (5 bases). Trimming stripped 3 bases from V and 5 bases from J, with 13 bases between. The CDR3 totals 13 residues. Germline V gene lookup returns CDR1 SQVTM and CDR2 ANQGSEA. The CDR3 DNA reads TGCAGCGTTGAGCGGGGGGTGAAGTATGGCTACACCTTC. Translating gives CSVERGVKYGYTF.

This clonotype appeared once. This rearrangement joins TRBV28 to TRBJ1-1; a possible D gene is TRBD1 (5 bases). This CDR3 has 13 residues. Per germline, CDR1 MDHEN and CDR2 SYDVKM. V lost 2 bases and J lost 8, with 12 bases in between. The CDR3 loop is CASSLTERGEAFF. For the CDR3, the DNA is TGTGCCAGCAGTTTAACAGAACGGGGCGAAGCTTTCTTT.

There are many counts of this clonotype. The chain carries TRBV12-3 or TRBV12-4 and TRBJ1-5; 7 nucleotides match TRBD1. Trimming cost V 6 bases and J 5 bases; bases outside gene matches: 4. The CDR3 runs to 13 residues. The CDR3 region is CASSLTGDQPQHF. In DNA form, the CDR3 reads TGTGCCAGCAGCTTAACAGGGGATCAGCCCCAGCATTTT.

V usage is TRBV20-1 and J usage is TRBJ2-3; the D is unclear. This CDR3 has 15 amino acids. V was trimmed by 2 bases and J by 1 base, leaving 13 bases between them. CDR1 DFQATT and CDR2 SNEGSKA come from the germline V gene (reference sequence). CDR3 DNA: TGCAGTGCTAGACCTGGCCGCCATCGCACAGATACGCAGTATTTT. Translated, it gives CSARPGRHRTDTQYF.

V gene TRBV15 combines with J gene TRBJ1-1; possibly TRBD1 for D (5 bases). This CDR3 is 19 amino acids long. V lost 2 bases and J lost 1, with 23 bases in between. Germline V gene lookup returns CDR1 LNHNV and CDR2 YYDKDF (reference sequence). CDR3 in amino acids: CATSRIFGTEYWGNTEAFF. Here the CDR3 DNA reads TGTGCCACCAGCAGAATCTTCGGGACGGAATATTGGGGGAACACTGAAGCTTTCTTT.

The V and J genes are TRBV18 and TRBJ2-3, with D unclear. Per germline, CDR1 KGHSH and CDR2 LQKENI. The CDR3 sequence is 16 residues long. Trimming took 0 bases from V and 3 from J, leaving 13 bases between them. CDR3: CASSPPNSLKTDTQYF. CDR3 DNA sequence: TGTGCCAGCTCACCACCTAATAGCCTAAAAACAGATACGCAGTATTTT.

This clonotype was seen a few times. The chain combines TRBV6-5 with TRBJ2-7, with TRBD2 matching over 13 bases. The V gene end was trimmed by 6 bases and the J gene end by 4 bases; junction bases not matched to a gene: 6. The CDR3 is 15 residues long. The germline V gene has CDR1 MNHEY and CDR2 SVGAGI. CDR3 sequence reads: CASRTTGLAGYEQYF. The CDR3 DNA reads as TGTGCCAGCAGGACAACGGGACTAGCGGGGTACGAGCAGTACTTC.